This T cell receptor beta chain was captured in a study of blood T cells in healthy people across ages. Broader study findings: Roughly linearly, TCR beta diversity per million T cells fell as age increased. Whereas aged donors had fewer naive CD4+ cells, long-lived donors had more of them and higher diversity. CMV status of donors was unknown, possibly confounding expanded clonotype changes.

Sample-barcoded 5' priming and a J-beta primer mix drove a second PCR of about 6 to 12 cycles. TCRdb re-analysed the 5' RACE reads in MiXCR, keeping a single row per CDR3 protein. The profile covers about 690,000 distinct CDR3 sequences, with 40% to 50% appearing a single time and approximately 31% taken by the ten largest. Regarding this clonotype: Its antigen remains unknown.

Isolated PBMCs totaled at least 7 million in each sample. Sample: blood. This receptor was obtained from an elderly man in good health.

CDR3 in amino acids: CASSQGRGGAGANVLTF. Written as DNA, the CDR3 is TGTGCCAGCAGCCAAGGTCGGGGGGGGGCTGGGGCCAACGTCCTGACTTTC. This sequence joins TRBV4-2 and TRBJ2-6; 8 nucleotides align to TRBD2. V lost 1 base, J lost 2 bases, and 4 bases stayed unmatched. The CDR3 has 17 residues. Germline CDR1 and CDR2: LGHNA and YNFKEQ.